Sequencing of this TCR beta chain was carried out in a study of cytomegalovirus exposure and HLA in healthy donors. This PCR relied on a set of 60 Vbeta primers and 13 Jbeta primers. Sequencing used immunoSEQ multiplex PCR; TCRdb keeps in-frame clones, though not all of them. The data hold more than 45,000 clones, with approximately 67% observed a single time. Study results and caveats: Analyses of presence and absence presupposed an approximately uniform sequencing depth across donors.

As for this clone: Its antigen is undetermined.

The clonotype comes from a young man in good health and CMV-seronegative. What was sequenced was PBMCs.

Here the CDR3 reads CASSLITSSDTQYF. The CDR3 bases are TGTGCCAGCAGCTTAATTACGAGCTCAGATACGCAGTATTTT. The chain couples TRBV11-2 to TRBJ2-3, with unresolved D. CDR1 and CDR2 (germline): SGHAT, FQNNGV. CDR3 length: 14 residues. Trimming left V 2 bases short and J 4 bases short, with 10 bases between.